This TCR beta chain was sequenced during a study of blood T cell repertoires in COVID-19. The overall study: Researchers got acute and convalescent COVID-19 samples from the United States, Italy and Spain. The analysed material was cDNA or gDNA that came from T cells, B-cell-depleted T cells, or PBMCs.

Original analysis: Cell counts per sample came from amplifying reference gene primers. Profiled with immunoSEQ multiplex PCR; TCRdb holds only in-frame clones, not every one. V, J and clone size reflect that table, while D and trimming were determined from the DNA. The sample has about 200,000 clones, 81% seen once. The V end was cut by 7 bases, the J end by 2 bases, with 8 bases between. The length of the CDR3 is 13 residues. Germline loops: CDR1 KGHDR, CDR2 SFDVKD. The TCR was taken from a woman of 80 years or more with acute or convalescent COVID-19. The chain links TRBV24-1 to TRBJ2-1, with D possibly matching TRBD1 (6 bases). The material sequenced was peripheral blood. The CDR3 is CATSPGAYNEQFF. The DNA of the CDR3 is TGTGCCACCAGCCCAGGGGCCTACAATGAGCAGTTCTTC.